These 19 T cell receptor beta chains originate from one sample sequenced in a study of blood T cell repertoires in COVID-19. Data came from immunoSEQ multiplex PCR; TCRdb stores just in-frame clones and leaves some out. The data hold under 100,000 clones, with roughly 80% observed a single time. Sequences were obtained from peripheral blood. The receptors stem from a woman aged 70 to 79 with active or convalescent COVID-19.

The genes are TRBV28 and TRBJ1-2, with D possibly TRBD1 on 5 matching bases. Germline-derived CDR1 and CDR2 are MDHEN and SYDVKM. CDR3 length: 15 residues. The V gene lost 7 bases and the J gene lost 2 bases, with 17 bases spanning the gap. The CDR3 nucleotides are TGTGCCAGCACACGGACCGGGACTTTAAACTATGGCTACACCTTC. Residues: CASTRTGTLNYGYTF.

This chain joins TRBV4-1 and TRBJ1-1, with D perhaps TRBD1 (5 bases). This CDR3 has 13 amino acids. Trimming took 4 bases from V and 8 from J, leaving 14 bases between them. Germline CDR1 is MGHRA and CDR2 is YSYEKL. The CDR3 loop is CASSLVGGAEAFF. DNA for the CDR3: TGCGCCAGCAGCCTAGTTGGAGGGGCGGAAGCTTTCTTT.

As DNA, the CDR3 is TGTGCCAGCAGTTTAGGCAGGGGGCAGGCTTCACCCCTCCACTTT. Translated, it gives CASSLGRGQASPLHF. The V call is TRBV27, the J call TRBJ1-6; 8 bases match TRBD1. This CDR3 is 15 amino acids long. Germline-derived CDR1 and CDR2 are MNHEY and SMNVEV (reference sequence). V dropped 2 bases and J dropped 9; count of bases not matched to a gene: 6.

CDR3 DNA sequence: TGTGCCAGCAGCCCTCTAGGCGGGCCGCCTTTCTACGAGCAGTACTTC. Translating it yields CASSPLGGPPFYEQYF. The rearrangement uses TRBV7-2 and TRBJ2-7; perhaps TRBD2 as D (5 bases). Germline CDR1 is SGHTA and CDR2 is FQGNSA. The V and J ends lost 5 bases and 3 bases respectively, with 20 bases between them. The CDR3 contains 16 residues.

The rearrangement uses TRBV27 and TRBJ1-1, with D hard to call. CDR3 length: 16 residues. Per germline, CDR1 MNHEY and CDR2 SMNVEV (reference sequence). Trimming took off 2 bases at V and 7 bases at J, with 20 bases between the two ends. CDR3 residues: CASSLNGGVPEGEAFF. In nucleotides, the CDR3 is TGTGCCAGCAGTTTAAACGGTGGGGTCCCGGAGGGTGAAGCTTTCTTT.

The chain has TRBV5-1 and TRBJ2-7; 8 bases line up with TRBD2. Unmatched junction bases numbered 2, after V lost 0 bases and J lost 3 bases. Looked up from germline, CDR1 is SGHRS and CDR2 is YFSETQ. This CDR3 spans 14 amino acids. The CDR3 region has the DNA TGCGCCAGCAGCTTGGAAGCGGGGGTCTACGAGCAGTACTTC. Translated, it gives CASSLEAGVYEQYF.

This CDR3 is CASSQGTGTGGGSNQPQHF. CDR3 in DNA: TGCGCCAGCAGCCAAGGAACCGGGACAGGGGGGGGTAGCAATCAGCCCCAGCATTTT. The chain joins TRBV4-1 to TRBJ1-5; 11 bases match TRBD1. Germline V gene data show CDR1 as MGHRA and CDR2 as YSYEKL. The V segment lost 1 base and the J segment 0 bases; nucleotides outside the gene matches: 8. The CDR3 covers 19 residues.

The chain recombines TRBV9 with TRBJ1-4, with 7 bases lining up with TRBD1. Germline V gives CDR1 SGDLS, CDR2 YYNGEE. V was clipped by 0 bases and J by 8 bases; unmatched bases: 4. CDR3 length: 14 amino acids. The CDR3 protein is CASSVGQGGEKLFF. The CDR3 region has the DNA TGTGCCAGCAGCGTAGGGCAGGGGGGCGAAAAACTGTTTTTT.

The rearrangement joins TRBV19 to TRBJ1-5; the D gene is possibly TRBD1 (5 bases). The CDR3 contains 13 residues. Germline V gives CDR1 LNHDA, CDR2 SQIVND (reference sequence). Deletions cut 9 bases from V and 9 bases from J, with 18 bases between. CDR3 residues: CASRPEGSGPQHF. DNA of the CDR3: TGTGCCAGCCGGCCGGAGGGGTCTGGGCCCCAGCATTTT. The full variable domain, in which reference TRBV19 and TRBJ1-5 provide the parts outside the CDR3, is DGGITQSPKYLFRKEGQNVTLSCEQNLNHDAMYWYRQDPGQGLRLIYYSQIVNDFQKGDIAEGYSVSREKKESFPLTVTSAQKNPTAFYLCASRPEGSGPQHFGDGTRLSIL.

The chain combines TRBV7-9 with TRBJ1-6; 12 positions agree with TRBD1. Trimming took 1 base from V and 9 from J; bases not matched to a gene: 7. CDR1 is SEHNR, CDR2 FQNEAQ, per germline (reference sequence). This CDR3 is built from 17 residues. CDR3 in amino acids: CASSLGGQGAWSSPLHF. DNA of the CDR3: TGTGCCAGCAGCTTAGGGGGACAGGGGGCCTGGAGTTCACCCCTCCACTTT. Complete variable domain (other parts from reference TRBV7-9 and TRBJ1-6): DTGVSQNPRHKITKRGQNVTFRCDPISEHNRLYWYRQTLGQGPEFLTYFQNEAQLEKSRLLSDRFSAERPKGSFSTLEIQRTEQGDSAMYLCASSLGGQGAWSSPLHFGNGTRLTVT.

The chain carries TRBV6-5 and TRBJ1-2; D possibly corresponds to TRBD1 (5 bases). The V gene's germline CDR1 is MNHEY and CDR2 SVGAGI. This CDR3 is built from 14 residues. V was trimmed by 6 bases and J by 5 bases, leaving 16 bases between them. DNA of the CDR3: TGTGCCAGCAGGTATGGCAGGGAGGCATATGGCTACACCTTC. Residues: CASRYGREAYGYTF.

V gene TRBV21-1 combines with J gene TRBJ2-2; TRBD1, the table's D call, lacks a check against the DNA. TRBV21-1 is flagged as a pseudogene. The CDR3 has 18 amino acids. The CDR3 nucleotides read TGTGCCAGCAGCCCCCGCCACGGACAGGGAGCGAACACCGGGGAGCTGTTTTTT. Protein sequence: CASSPRHGQGANTGELFF.

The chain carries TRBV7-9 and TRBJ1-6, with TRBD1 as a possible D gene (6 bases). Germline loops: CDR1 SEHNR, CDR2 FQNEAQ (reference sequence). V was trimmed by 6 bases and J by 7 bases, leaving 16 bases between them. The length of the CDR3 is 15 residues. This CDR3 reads CASSRDGQQNSPLHF. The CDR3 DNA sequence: TGTGCCAGCAGTCGAGACGGACAGCAAAATTCACCCCTCCACTTT.

The CDR3 reads CASSQDLSGTDTQYF. In DNA, the CDR3 is TGTGCCAGCAGCCAAGATTTGTCCGGCACAGATACGCAGTATTTT. The chain employs TRBV4-2 and TRBJ2-3; D is unresolved. V lost 0 bases, J lost 1 base, and 8 bases lay in between. Germline CDR1 and CDR2: LGHNA and YNFKEQ. The CDR3 loop spans 15 amino acids.

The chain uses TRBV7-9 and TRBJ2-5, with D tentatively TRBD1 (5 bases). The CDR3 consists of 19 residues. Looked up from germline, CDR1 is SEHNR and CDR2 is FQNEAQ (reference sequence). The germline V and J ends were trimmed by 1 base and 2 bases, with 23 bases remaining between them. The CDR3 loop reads CASSLGRSLGQFEQETQYF. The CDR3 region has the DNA TGTGCCAGCAGCTTAGGCAGGAGTTTGGGGCAATTCGAGCAAGAGACCCAGTACTTC.

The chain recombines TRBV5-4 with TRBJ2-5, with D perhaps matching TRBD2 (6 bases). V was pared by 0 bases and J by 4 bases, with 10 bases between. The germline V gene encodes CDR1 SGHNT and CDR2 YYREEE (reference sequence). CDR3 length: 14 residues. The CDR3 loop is CASSLGGVAETQYF. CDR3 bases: TGTGCCAGCAGCTTGGGCGGGGTGGCAGAGACCCAGTACTTC. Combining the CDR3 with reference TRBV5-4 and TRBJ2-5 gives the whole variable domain ETGVTQSPTHLIKTRGQQVTLRCSSQSGHNTVSWYQQALGQGPQFIFQYYREEENGRGNFPPRFSGLQFPNYSSELNVNALELDDSALYLCASSLGGVAETQYFGPGTRLLVL.

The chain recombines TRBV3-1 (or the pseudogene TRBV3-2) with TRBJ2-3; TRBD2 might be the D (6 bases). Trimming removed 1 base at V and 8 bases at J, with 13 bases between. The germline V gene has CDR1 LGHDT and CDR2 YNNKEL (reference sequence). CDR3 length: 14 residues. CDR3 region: CASSQARGAGTQYF. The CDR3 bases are TGTGCCAGCAGCCAAGCACGCGGGGCAGGTACGCAGTATTTT.

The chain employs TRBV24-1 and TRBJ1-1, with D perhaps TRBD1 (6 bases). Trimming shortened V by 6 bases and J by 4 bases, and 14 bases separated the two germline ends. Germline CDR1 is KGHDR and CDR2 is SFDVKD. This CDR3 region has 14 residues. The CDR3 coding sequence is TGTGCCACCAGTACGGGGGGGCCGGGCACTGAAGCTTTCTTT. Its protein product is CATSTGGPGTEAFF.

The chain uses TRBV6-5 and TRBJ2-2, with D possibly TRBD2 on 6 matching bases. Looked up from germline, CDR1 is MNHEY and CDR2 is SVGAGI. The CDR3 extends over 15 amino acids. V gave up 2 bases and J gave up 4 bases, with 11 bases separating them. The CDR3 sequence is CASSYGGAGTGELFF. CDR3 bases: TGTGCCAGCAGTTACGGAGGGGCGGGCACCGGGGAGCTGTTTTTT.